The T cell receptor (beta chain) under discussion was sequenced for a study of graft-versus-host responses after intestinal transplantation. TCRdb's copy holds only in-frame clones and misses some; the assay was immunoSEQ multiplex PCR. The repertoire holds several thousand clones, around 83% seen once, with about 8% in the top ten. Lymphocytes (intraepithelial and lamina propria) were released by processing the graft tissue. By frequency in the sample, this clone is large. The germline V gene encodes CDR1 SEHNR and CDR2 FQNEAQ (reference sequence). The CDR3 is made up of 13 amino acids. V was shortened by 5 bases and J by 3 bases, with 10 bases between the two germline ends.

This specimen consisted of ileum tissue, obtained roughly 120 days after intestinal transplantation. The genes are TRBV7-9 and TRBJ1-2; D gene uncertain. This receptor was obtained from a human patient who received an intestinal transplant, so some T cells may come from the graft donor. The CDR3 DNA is TGTGCCAGCAGCGGTAACACCTACTATGGCTACACCTTC. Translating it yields CASSGNTYYGYTF.